The 5 T cell receptor beta chains reported below all come from one sample, sequenced in a study of T cells in localized non-small cell lung cancer. Profiling relied on immunoSEQ multiplex PCR, and the TCRdb table lists in-frame clones only, not all of them. The sample holds 25,000 to 35,000 clones; roughly nine tenths are singletons and the top ten take around 2.9%. Sequences were derived from peripheral blood, sampled before any cancer treatment. The receptors originated from a female donor aged 60 or older with stage I lung adenocarcinoma.

This chain joins TRBV28 and TRBJ1-3, with a weak D call TRBD1 (5 bases). V dropped 3 bases and J dropped 4 bases, with 10 bases sitting between them. CDR3 length: 14 residues. The germline CDR1 and CDR2 sequences are MDHEN and SYDVKM. As DNA, the CDR3 is TGTGCCAGCAGTTTTTGGGGGGAAGGAAACACCATATATTTT. This encodes CASSFWGEGNTIYF.

This clone was seen only a few times. V gene TRBV5-1 combines with J gene TRBJ1-4; TRBD1 is a possible D gene (6 bases). Per the germline V gene, CDR1 is SGHRS and CDR2 is YFSETQ. V was trimmed by 4 bases and J by 4 bases, leaving 17 bases between them. The CDR3 length is 16 residues. CDR3 sequence: CASSPNLGGVNEKLFF. Written as DNA, the CDR3 is TGCGCCAGCAGCCCCAACCTAGGGGGGGTTAATGAAAAACTGTTTTTT.

The rearrangement uses TRBV19 and TRBJ1-2; no clear D. Germline values: CDR1 LNHDA, CDR2 SQIVND (reference sequence). The V end lost 2 bases, the J end lost 3 bases, and 7 bases lay between the germline ends. The CDR3 is 13 amino acids. The CDR3 region has the DNA TGTGCCAGTAGTATACTCCCAGACTATGGCTACACCTTC. It translates to CASSILPDYGYTF. The full variable domain, its missing parts supplied by reference TRBV19 and TRBJ1-2, is DGGITQSPKYLFRKEGQNVTLSCEQNLNHDAMYWYRQDPGQGLRLIYYSQIVNDFQKGDIAEGYSVSREKKESFPLTVTSAQKNPTAFYLCASSILPDYGYTFGSGTRLTVV.

The rearrangement joins TRBV7-9 to TRBJ1-1, with 11 positions matching TRBD1. This CDR3 region has 16 residues. From germline, CDR1 is SEHNR and CDR2 FQNEAQ (reference sequence). V trimming: 6 bases; J trimming: 2 bases; junction bases outside the gene matches: 8. Here the CDR3 DNA reads TGTGCCAGCAGATACCCCGGGACAGGGGGAAACACTGAAGCTTTCTTT. This sequence encodes CASRYPGTGGNTEAFF.

The chain recombines TRBV27 with TRBJ2-7, with TRBD2 matching over 10 bases. The CDR3 consists of 15 residues. The trim removed 2 bases at V and 3 bases at J, leaving 4 bases unmatched. Germline CDR1 and CDR2: MNHEY and SMNVEV (reference sequence). Written as DNA, the CDR3 is TGTGCCAGCAGTTTACTAGCGGGGGCCTTCTACGAGCAGTACTTC. It codes for CASSLLAGAFYEQYF.